A single sample gave rise to the 17 T cell receptor beta chains below, sequenced in a study of cytomegalovirus exposure and HLA in healthy donors. 60 Vbeta and 13 Jbeta primers were used in PCR. Assay used: immunoSEQ multiplex PCR; TCRdb lists only in-frame clones, some missing. The repertoire holds 95,000 to 150,000 clones, with about three fifths as singletons. Sequenced input: PBMCs. These receptors all stem from a woman in her forties in good health and CMV-seropositive.

The chain links TRBV6-1 to TRBJ2-1; 8 positions agree with TRBD1. Unmatched junction bases numbered 7, after V lost 3 bases and J lost 6 bases. Germline loops: CDR1 MNHNS, CDR2 SASEGT. There are 15 residues in the CDR3. CDR3 in DNA: TGTGCCAGCAGTGAGGACGGGACAGGAGGCAATGAGCAGTTCTTC. Translation: CASSEDGTGGNEQFF.

This chain joins TRBV7-9 and TRBJ1-2, with a tentative D call TRBD1 (6 bases). Germline CDR1 is SEHNR and CDR2 is FQNEAQ (reference sequence). Trimming pared 3 bases from V and 5 bases from J, leaving 19 bases between. This CDR3 is 16 amino acids long. The CDR3 protein is CASSLTASGRGYGYTF. As DNA, the CDR3 is TGTGCCAGCAGCTTGACCGCCTCAGGGAGGGGGTATGGCTACACCTTC.

The chain links TRBV5-1 to TRBJ1-6, with 10 bases fitting TRBD1. Per the germline V gene, CDR1 is SGHRS and CDR2 is YFSETQ. CDR3 size: 15 residues. V lost 7 bases and J lost 4; bases outside the gene matches: 5. CDR3 sequence: CASGTGEGYNSPLHF. CDR3 nucleotide sequence: TGCGCCAGCGGGACAGGGGAAGGATATAATTCACCCCTCCACTTT.

This chain uses TRBV6-1 with TRBJ2-1; a possible D gene is TRBD2 (6 bases). Trimming took 8 bases from V and 4 from J, leaving 18 bases between them. The germline V gene encodes CDR1 MNHNS and CDR2 SASEGT. The CDR3 loop spans 15 amino acids. The DNA for the CDR3 is TGTGCCAGCGGAGGACTAAGCGGTGAATACAATGAGCAGTTCTTC. It encodes CASGGLSGEYNEQFF.

The V call is TRBV6-6, the J call TRBJ2-5, with 7 nucleotides matching TRBD2. The length of the CDR3 is 15 residues. The germline V gene encodes CDR1 MNHNY and CDR2 SVGAGI (reference sequence). The junction had 8 bases not matched to a gene; V was cut back by 7 bases and J by 0 bases. The CDR3 protein is CASMTSNMYQETQYF. DNA of the CDR3: TGTGCCAGCATGACTAGCAACATGTACCAAGAGACCCAGTACTTC.

The chain combines TRBV19 with TRBJ2-4; 9 bases are a match to TRBD1. This CDR3 is 16 amino acids long. The germline CDR1 and CDR2 sequences are LNHDA and SQIVND (reference sequence). The J segment lost 0 bases and the V segment lost 6 bases, leaving 6 bases of the junction unmatched. CDR3 DNA: TGTGCCAGTAGCAAAGGGACAGGGCTAGCCAAAAACATTCAGTACTTC. Translation gives CASSKGTGLAKNIQYF.

The V gene is TRBV6-1, the J gene TRBJ2-7; 9 bases line up with TRBD2. This CDR3 has 14 residues. From germline, CDR1 is MNHNS and CDR2 SASEGT. Trimming at V came to 4 bases and at J to 1 base, leaving 2 bases not matched to a gene. CDR3 region: CASSGLAGSYEQYF. For the CDR3, the DNA is TGTGCCAGCAGTGGTCTAGCGGGATCCTACGAGCAGTACTTC.

The rearrangement uses TRBV5-1 and TRBJ2-2; 7 nucleotides align to TRBD1. The CDR3 spans 17 residues. Looked up from germline, CDR1 is SGHRS and CDR2 is YFSETQ. Trimming took 0 bases from V and 2 from J; bases not matched to a gene: 7. CDR3 in amino acids: CASSLVSGTDNTGELFF. The CDR3 bases are TGCGCCAGCAGCTTGGTATCAGGGACAGACAACACCGGGGAGCTGTTTTTT.

V is TRBV9 and J is TRBJ2-7, with D perhaps TRBD2 (6 bases). CDR1 is SGDLS, CDR2 YYNGEE, per germline. The CDR3 covers 14 residues. The V end lost 0 bases, the J end lost 3 bases, and 10 bases lay between the germline ends. The CDR3 region has the DNA TGTGCCAGCAGCGTAGACCTAGCGAGCTACGAGCAGTACTTC. Amino acids: CASSVDLASYEQYF.

The V gene is TRBV7-8, the J gene TRBJ2-5; tentative D call: TRBD1 (6 bases). The CDR3 covers 14 residues. The V gene's germline CDR1 is SGHVS and CDR2 FQNEAQ. V was pared by 5 bases and J by 3 bases, with 13 bases between. The DNA of the CDR3 is TGTGCCAGCAGCCGGGGACATCTAGAAGAGACCCAGTACTTC. As protein: CASSRGHLEETQYF. The full variable domain, completed using reference TRBV7-8 and TRBJ2-5, is GAGVSQSPRYKVAKRGQDVALRCDPISGHVSLFWYQQALGQGPEFLTYFQNEAQLDKSGLPSDRFFAERPEGSVSTLKIQRTQQEDSAVYLCASSRGHLEETQYFGPGTRLLVL.

The V call is TRBV14, the J call TRBJ2-5; tentatively, D is TRBD1 (6 bases). V lost 3 bases, J lost 2 bases, and 16 bases lay in between. From germline, CDR1 is SGHDN and CDR2 FVKESK. The CDR3 is 16 amino acids. CDR3 nucleotide sequence: TGTGCCAGCAGCCACACAGGGAAAGGACAACAAGAGACCCAGTACTTC. Protein product: CASSHTGKGQQETQYF.

The CDR3 spells CASSPRRLAGVTGELFF. CDR3 bases: TGTGCCAGCTCCCCCCGTCGACTAGCGGGAGTCACCGGGGAGCTGTTTTTT. V is TRBV18 and J is TRBJ2-2; TRBD2 matches 12 bases. Looked up from germline, CDR1 is KGHSH and CDR2 is LQKENI. V was pared by 6 bases and J by 4 bases, with 9 bases of the junction left unmatched. The CDR3 runs 17 residues.

The J gene is TRBJ2-7, the V gene TRBV11-2, with TRBD2 matching over 9 bases. V lost 5 bases and J lost 7; bases outside the gene matches: 21. Germline values: CDR1 SGHAT, CDR2 FQNNGV. The CDR3 is 18 amino acids. The CDR3 region is CASSGKGGASGTLGEQYF. In DNA, the CDR3 is TGTGCCAGCAGCGGGAAGGGGGGGGCTAGCGGGACCTTAGGGGAGCAGTACTTC. Full variable domain (outside the CDR3, taken from reference TRBV11-2 and TRBJ2-7): EAGVAQSPRYKIIEKRQSVAFWCNPISGHATLYWYQQILGQGPKLLIQFQNNGVVDDSQLPKDRFSAERLKGVDSTLKIQPAKLEDSAVYLCASSGKGGASGTLGEQYFGPGTRLTVT.

V and J are TRBV28 and TRBJ1-2; 8 bases are shared with TRBD1. This CDR3 spans 13 amino acids. With 3 bases clipped from V and 6 bases from J, the junction kept 3 bases outside the gene matches. Germline CDR1 reads MDHEN; CDR2 reads SYDVKM. CDR3 in amino acids: CASSFDRGNGYTF. For the CDR3, the DNA is TGTGCCAGCAGTTTCGACAGGGGTAATGGCTACACCTTC.

V is TRBV5-1 and J is TRBJ1-3, with 12 bases aligning to TRBD1. This CDR3 is 15 amino acids long. Looked up from germline, CDR1 is SGHRS and CDR2 is YFSETQ. V gave up 5 bases and J gave up 4 bases; unmatched junction bases: 4. CDR3 loop: CASRPGQGAGNTIYF. The CDR3 DNA follows: TGCGCCAGCAGACCGGGACAGGGGGCAGGAAACACCATATATTTT. Complete variable domain (other parts from reference TRBV5-1 and TRBJ1-3): KAGVTQTPRYLIKTRGQQVTLSCSPISGHRSVSWYQQTPGQGLQFLFEYFSETQRNKGNFPGRFSGRQFSNSRSEMNVSTLELGDSALYLCASRPGQGAGNTIYFGEGSWLTVV.

The chain carries TRBV9 and TRBJ2-3; D uncertain. This CDR3 spans 11 amino acids. Germline lookup yields CDR1 SGDLS and CDR2 YYNGEE. The ends were cut back, 3 bases at V and 6 bases at J, with 5 bases in the middle. The CDR3 DNA reads TGTGCCAGCAGCGGGGCTGATACGCAGTATTTT. Translating gives CASSGADTQYF. The entire variable domain, with the rest obtained from reference TRBV9 and TRBJ2-3, is as follows: DSGVTQTPKHLITATGQRVTLRCSPRSGDLSVYWYQQSLDQGLQFLIQYYNGEERAKGNILERFSAQQFPDLHSELNLSSLELGDSALYFCASSGADTQYFGPGTRLTVL.

This clone was seen only a few times. The chain couples TRBV5-6 to TRBJ2-2; D perhaps matches TRBD2 (6 bases). The CDR3 covers 17 residues. Trimming stripped 0 bases from V and 6 bases from J, with 18 bases between. Germline-derived CDR1 and CDR2 are SGHDT and YYEEEE. The CDR3 sequence is CASSLVLVAGLAGELFF. The DNA for the CDR3 is TGTGCCAGCAGCTTGGTCCTGGTGGCGGGATTGGCCGGGGAGCTGTTTTTT.